These 7 T cell receptor beta chains originate from one sample sequenced in a study of blood T cell repertoires in COVID-19. The protocol was immunoSEQ multiplex PCR, while the TCRdb copy is restricted to in-frame clones and leaves out a portion. The sample has 150,000 or so clones; 65% to 85% are singletons. Material for sequencing was PBMCs or T cells enriched from blood (not recorded which). The receptor set was obtained from a woman between 45 and 65 years old in a cohort exposed to, infected with or recovered from COVID-19 (not recorded which).

The chain employs TRBV12-3 or TRBV12-4 and TRBJ2-5; possibly TRBD1 for D (6 bases). V was clipped by 10 bases and J by 2 bases, with 14 bases between them. CDR3 length: 13 residues. The DNA for the CDR3 is TGTGCCACCGCGACAGGCCATCAAGAGACCCAGTACTTC. Its protein is CATATGHQETQYF.

J is TRBJ2-7 and V is TRBV19, with no clear D. Per the germline V gene, CDR1 is LNHDA and CDR2 is SQIVND (reference sequence). V lost 5 bases to trimming and J lost 3 bases, with 11 bases between them. CDR3 length: 13 amino acids. CDR3 loop: CASSSVENYEQYF. DNA for the CDR3: TGTGCCAGTAGTTCGGTGGAGAACTACGAGCAGTACTTC.

The genes are TRBV7-6 and TRBJ1-4, with TRBD1 as a possible D gene (5 bases). V dropped 6 bases and J dropped 6 bases, with 14 bases sitting between them. The CDR3 is 14 residues long. Germline V lookup: CDR1 SGHVS, CDR2 FNYEAQ. As DNA, the CDR3 is TGTGCCAGCAGGCAGTATATACAGGATGAAAAACTGTTTTTT. Its translation is CASRQYIQDEKLFF. The whole variable domain, filled in from reference TRBV7-6 and TRBJ1-4, reads GAGVSQSPRYKVTKRGQDVALRCDPISGHVSLYWYRQALGQGPEFLTYFNYEAQQDKSGLPNDRFSAERPEGSISTLTIQRTEQRDSAMYRCASRQYIQDEKLFFGSGTQLSVL.

This clone has only one observation. The rearrangement joins TRBV5-4 to TRBJ2-3, with TRBD1 identical over 7 bases. After removal of 4 bases from V and 2 bases from J, the junction contained 4 bases not matched to a gene. The CDR3 runs 14 residues. The germline gives CDR1 SGHNT, CDR2 YYREEE (reference sequence). CDR3 in DNA: TGTGCCAGCAGCACGGGACAGCACACAGATACGCAGTATTTT. As protein: CASSTGQHTDTQYF. The full variable domain, rest sourced from reference TRBV5-4 and TRBJ2-3, is ETGVTQSPTHLIKTRGQQVTLRCSSQSGHNTVSWYQQALGQGPQFIFQYYREEENGRGNFPPRFSGLQFPNYSSELNVNALELDDSALYLCASSTGQHTDTQYFGPGTRLTVL.

The chain couples TRBV7-6 to TRBJ2-7; 11 positions match TRBD2. The CDR3 sequence is 16 residues long. Looked up from germline, CDR1 is SGHVS and CDR2 is FNYEAQ. Unmatched junction bases numbered 10, after V lost 5 bases and J lost 4 bases. CDR3 DNA: TGTGCCAGCAGCCGTTCCGGTGCTAGCGGGAGGTACGAGCAGTACTTC. Translating gives CASSRSGASGRYEQYF.

V usage is TRBV28 and J usage is TRBJ2-1; D gene unclear. Trimming stripped 10 bases from V and 0 bases from J, with 13 bases between. This CDR3 has 14 amino acids. The germline CDR1 and CDR2 sequences are MDHEN and SYDVKM. The CDR3 nucleotides are TGTGCCATCTCCGCGGCAAGCTCCTACAATGAGCAGTTCTTC. It yields the protein CAISAASSYNEQFF.

The chain joins TRBV27 to TRBJ1-3; D might be TRBD1 (5 bases). This CDR3 region has 14 residues. V lost 6 bases, J lost 1 base, and 10 bases lay in between. Germline-derived CDR1 and CDR2 are MNHEY and SMNVEV (reference sequence). DNA of the CDR3: TGTGCCAGCAGCCGACAGTTATCTGGAAACACCATATATTTT. Protein product: CASSRQLSGNTIYF.